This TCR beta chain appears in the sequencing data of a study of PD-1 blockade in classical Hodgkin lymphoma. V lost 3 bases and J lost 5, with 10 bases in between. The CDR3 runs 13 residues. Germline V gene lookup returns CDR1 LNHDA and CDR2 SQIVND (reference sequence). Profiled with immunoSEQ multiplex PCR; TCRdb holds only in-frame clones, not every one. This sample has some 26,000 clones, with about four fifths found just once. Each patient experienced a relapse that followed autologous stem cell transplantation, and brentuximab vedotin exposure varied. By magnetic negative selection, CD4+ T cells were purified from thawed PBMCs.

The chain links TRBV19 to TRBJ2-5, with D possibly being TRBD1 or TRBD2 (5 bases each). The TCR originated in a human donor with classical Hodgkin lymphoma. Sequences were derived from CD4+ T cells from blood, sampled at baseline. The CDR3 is CASSINGAETQYF. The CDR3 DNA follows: TGTGCCAGTAGTATCAACGGGGCGGAGACCCAGTACTTC.